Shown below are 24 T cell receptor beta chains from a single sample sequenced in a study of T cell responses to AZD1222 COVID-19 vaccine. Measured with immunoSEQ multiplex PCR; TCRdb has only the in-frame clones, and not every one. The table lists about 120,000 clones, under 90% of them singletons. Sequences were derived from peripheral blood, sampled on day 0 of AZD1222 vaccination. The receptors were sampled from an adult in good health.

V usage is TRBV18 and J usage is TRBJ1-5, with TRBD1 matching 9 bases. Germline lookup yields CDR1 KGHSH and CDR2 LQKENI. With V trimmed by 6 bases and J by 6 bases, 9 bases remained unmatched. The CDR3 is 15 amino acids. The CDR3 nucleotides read TGTGCCAGCTCCTCGACAGGGGGTAGGTTTCAGCCCCAGCATTTT. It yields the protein CASSSTGGRFQPQHF. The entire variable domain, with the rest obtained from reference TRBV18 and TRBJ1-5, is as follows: NAGVMQNPRHLVRRRGQEARLRCSPMKGHSHVYWYRQLPEEGLKFMVYLQKENIIDESGMPKERFSAEFPKEGPSILRIQQVVRGDSAAYFCASSSTGGRFQPQHFGDGTRLSIL.

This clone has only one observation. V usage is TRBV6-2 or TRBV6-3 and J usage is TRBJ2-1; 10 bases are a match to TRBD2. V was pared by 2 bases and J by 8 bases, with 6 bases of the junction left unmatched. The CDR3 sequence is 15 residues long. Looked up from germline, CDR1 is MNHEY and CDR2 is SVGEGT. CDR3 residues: CASSYRTSGVYEQFF. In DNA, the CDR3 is TGTGCCAGCAGTTACAGGACTAGCGGCGTCTATGAGCAGTTCTTC.

The CDR3 loop reads CASRGAIEQFF. DNA for the CDR3: TGTGCCAGTCGGGGGGCAATTGAGCAGTTCTTC. The chain has TRBV19 and TRBJ2-1; D is possibly TRBD2 (7 bases). V was shortened by 8 bases and J by 9 bases, with 11 bases between the two germline ends. The CDR3 is made up of 11 amino acids. Germline-derived CDR1 and CDR2 are LNHDA and SQIVND (reference sequence).

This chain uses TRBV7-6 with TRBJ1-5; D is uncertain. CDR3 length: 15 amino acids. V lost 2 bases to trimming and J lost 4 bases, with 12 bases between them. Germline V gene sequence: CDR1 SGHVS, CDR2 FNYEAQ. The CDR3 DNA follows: TGTGCCAGCAGCTTATATCGAGGACTTAATCAGCCCCAGCATTTT. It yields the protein CASSLYRGLNQPQHF.

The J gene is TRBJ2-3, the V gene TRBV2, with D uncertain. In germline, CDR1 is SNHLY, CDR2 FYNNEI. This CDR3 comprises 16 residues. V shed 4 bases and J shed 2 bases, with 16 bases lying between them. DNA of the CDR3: TGTGCCAGCAGTGTCCGTTATACGTCCCACACAGATACGCAGTATTTT. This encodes CASSVRYTSHTDTQYF.

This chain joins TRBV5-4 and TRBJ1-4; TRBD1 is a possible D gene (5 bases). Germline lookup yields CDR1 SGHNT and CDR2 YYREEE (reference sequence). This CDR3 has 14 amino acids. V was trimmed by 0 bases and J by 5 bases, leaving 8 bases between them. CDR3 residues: CASSLGGSNEKLFF. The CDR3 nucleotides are TGTGCCAGCAGCTTGGGGGGCTCCAATGAAAAACTGTTTTTT.

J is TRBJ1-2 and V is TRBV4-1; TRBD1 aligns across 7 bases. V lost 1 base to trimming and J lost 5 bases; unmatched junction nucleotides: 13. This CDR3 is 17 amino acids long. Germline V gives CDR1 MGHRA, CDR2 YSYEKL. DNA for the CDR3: TGCGCCAGCAGCCAAGCGGTGTGGCCGACAGGGTATTATGGCTACACCTTC. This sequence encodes CASSQAVWPTGYYGYTF.

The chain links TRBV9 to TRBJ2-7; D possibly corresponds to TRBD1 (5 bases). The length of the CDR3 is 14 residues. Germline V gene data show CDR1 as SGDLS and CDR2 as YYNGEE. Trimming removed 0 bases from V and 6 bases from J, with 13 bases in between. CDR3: CASSVDGRAGEQYF. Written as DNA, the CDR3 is TGTGCCAGCAGCGTAGACGGCAGGGCAGGCGAGCAGTACTTC.

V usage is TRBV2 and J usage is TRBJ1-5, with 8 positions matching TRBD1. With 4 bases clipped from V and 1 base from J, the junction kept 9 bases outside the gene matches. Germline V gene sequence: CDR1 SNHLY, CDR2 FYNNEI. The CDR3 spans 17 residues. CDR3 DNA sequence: TGTGCCAGCAGTGGCTACCAGGGGGCGGGGAGCAATCAGCCCCAGCATTTT. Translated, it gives CASSGYQGAGSNQPQHF.

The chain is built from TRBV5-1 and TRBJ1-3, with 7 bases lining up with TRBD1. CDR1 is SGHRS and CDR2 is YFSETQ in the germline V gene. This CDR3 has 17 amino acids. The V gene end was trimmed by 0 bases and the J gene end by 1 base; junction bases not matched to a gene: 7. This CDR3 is CASSLALQGSSGNTIYF. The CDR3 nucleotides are TGCGCCAGCAGCTTGGCCCTACAGGGGTCTTCTGGAAACACCATATATTTT.

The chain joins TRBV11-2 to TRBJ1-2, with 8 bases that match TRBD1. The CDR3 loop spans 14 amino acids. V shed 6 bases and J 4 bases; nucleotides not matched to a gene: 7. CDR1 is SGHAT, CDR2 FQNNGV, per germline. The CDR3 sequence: CASRKTGGGYGYTF. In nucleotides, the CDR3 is TGTGCCAGCAGGAAAACAGGGGGTGGCTATGGCTACACCTTC.

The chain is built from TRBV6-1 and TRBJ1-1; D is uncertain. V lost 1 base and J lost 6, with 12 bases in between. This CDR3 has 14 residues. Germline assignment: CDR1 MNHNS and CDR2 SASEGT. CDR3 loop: CASSEEFWVAEAFF. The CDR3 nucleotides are TGTGCCAGCAGTGAAGAATTCTGGGTTGCTGAAGCTTTCTTT.

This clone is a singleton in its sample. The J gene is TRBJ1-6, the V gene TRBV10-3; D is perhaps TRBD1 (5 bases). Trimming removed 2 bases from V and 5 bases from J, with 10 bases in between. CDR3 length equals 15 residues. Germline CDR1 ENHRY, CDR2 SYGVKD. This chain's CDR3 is CAISEGGLDNSPLHF. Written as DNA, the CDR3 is TGTGCCATCAGTGAGGGGGGTTTAGATAATTCACCCCTCCACTTT.

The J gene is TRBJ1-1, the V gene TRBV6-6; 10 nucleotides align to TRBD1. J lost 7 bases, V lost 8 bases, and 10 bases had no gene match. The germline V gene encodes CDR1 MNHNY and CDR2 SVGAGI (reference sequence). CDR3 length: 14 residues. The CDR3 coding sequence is TGTGCCAGCGCGACAGGGGGCGAGGAGGGTGAAGCTTTCTTT. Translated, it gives CASATGGEEGEAFF.

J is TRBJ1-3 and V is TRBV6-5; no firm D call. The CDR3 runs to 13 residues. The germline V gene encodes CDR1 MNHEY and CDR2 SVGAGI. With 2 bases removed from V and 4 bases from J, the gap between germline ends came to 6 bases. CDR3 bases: TGTGCCAGCAGTTACGTTGAGGGAAACACCATATATTTT. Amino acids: CASSYVEGNTIYF.

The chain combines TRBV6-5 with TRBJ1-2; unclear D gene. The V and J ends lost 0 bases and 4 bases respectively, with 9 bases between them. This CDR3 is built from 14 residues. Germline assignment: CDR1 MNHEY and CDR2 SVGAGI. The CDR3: CASSYSGWGYGYTF. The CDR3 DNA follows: TGTGCCAGCAGTTACTCGGGGTGGGGCTATGGCTACACCTTC.

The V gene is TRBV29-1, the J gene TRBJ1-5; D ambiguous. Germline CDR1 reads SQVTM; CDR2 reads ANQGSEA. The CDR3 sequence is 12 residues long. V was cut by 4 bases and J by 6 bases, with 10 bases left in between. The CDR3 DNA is TGCAGCGTTGGGTACGAAGGTCAGCCCCAGCATTTT. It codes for CSVGYEGQPQHF.

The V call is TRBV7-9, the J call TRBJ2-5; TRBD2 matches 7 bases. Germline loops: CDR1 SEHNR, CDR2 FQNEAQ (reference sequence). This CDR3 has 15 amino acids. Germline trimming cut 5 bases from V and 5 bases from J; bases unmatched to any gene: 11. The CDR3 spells CASSLGASGGETQYF. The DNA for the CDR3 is TGTGCCAGCAGCCTTGGGGCTAGCGGTGGGGAGACCCAGTACTTC.

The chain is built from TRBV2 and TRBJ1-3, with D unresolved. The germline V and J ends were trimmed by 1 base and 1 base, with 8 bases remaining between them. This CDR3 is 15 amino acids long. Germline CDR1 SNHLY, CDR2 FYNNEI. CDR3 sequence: CASSEGPGSGNTIYF. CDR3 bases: TGTGCCAGCAGTGAAGGACCGGGGTCTGGAAACACCATATATTTT.

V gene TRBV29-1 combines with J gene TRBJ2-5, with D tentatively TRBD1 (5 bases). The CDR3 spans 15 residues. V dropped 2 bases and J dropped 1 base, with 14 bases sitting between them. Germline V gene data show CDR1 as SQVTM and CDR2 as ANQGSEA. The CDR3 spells CSVEPYDSFQETQYF. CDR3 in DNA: TGCAGCGTTGAACCCTATGACAGCTTCCAAGAGACCCAGTACTTC.

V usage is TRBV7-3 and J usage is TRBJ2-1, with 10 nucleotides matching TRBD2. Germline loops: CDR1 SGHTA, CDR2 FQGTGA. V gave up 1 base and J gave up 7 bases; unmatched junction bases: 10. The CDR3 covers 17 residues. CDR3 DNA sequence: TGTGCCAGCAGCTTAAGACCAATGCTAGCGGGGGAGAATGAGCAGTTCTTC. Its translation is CASSLRPMLAGENEQFF.

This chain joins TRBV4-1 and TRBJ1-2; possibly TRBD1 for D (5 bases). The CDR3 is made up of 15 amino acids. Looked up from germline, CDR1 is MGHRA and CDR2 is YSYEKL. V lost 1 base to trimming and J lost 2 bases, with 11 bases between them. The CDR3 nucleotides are TGCGCCAGCAGCCAAGGCCTTGGGACCAACTATGGCTACACCTTC. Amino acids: CASSQGLGTNYGYTF.

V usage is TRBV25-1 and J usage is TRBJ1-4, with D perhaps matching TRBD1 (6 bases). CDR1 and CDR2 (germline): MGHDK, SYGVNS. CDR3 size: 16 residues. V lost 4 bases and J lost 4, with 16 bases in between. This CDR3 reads CASSVRTATYNEKLFF. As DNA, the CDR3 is TGTGCCAGCAGTGTTCGGACAGCCACATATAATGAAAAACTGTTTTTT.

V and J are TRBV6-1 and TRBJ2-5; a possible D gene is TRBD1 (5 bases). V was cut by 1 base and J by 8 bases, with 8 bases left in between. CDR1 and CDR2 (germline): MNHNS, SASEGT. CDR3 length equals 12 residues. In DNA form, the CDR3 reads TGTGCCAGCAGTGAAGAGGGGATCACCCAGTACTTC. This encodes CASSEEGITQYF.